One T cell receptor beta chain is described in this entry. Its target is not known. RNA was extracted with the RNeasy kit, and a quantity of roughly 0.45 to 1 ug was reverse transcribed using random hexamers. The authors amplified TCR beta CDR3 across 54 Vbeta and 13 Jbeta using immunoSEQ multiplex PCR. TCRdb used MiXCR to reprocess the immunoSEQ multiplex PCR reads, holding one entry per CDR3 protein. The sample holds 180,000 or so distinct CDR3 sequences, approximately 95% seen once. The sample originates from a study of CD8 T cells in Susac syndrome. Blood CD8+ and CD4+ T cells underwent high-throughput TCR beta sequencing. Matching for age and sex applied to the controls, who were healthy donors. Germline V CDR1 and CDR2: LGHDT, YNNKEL (reference sequence). V gave up 4 bases and J gave up 0 bases, with 12 bases separating them. This CDR3 spans 16 amino acids. Study-wide points: It was acknowledged by the study that relatively few individuals were included in its TCR sequencing and HLA analysis.

The genes are TRBV3-1 and TRBJ2-2; unclear D gene. The specimen was CD4+ T cells from PBMCs. This receptor was obtained from a human donor in good health. The CDR3 DNA sequence: TGTGCCAGCAGCCCCCGGAGACGAACGAACACCGGGGAGCTGTTTTTT. Amino acid sequence: CASSPRRRTNTGELFF.